Below are 13 T cell receptor beta chains sequenced from a single sample in a study of early T cells in non-severe SARS-CoV-2 infection. TCRdb re-called the 5' RACE reads with MiXCR, one entry per CDR3 protein. The sample records more than 65,000 distinct CDR3 sequences, roughly 15% being singletons. Sequencing used whole blood, obtained at baseline. The receptors were sampled from an adult who was a healthcare worker with PCR-confirmed SARS-CoV-2 infection or an uninfected control (not recorded which).

Many counts were recorded for this clonotype. V gene TRBV18 combines with J gene TRBJ1-6, with 7 bases aligning to TRBD1. The CDR3 loop spans 14 amino acids. Germline lookup yields CDR1 KGHSH and CDR2 LQKENI. The junction had 3 bases not matched to a gene; V was cut back by 4 bases and J by 6 bases. The CDR3: CASSHDRVNSPLHF. CDR3 in DNA: TGTGCCAGCTCACACGACAGGGTTAATTCACCCCTCCACTTT.

In this sample, this clonotype turned up once. Here the CDR3 reads CASSPRRDRVINEQFF. The DNA for the CDR3 is TGTGCCAGCAGTCCCCGCCGGGACAGGGTGATCAATGAGCAGTTCTTC. The chain uses TRBV7-3 and TRBJ2-1; 9 bases are a match to TRBD1. The CDR3 is 16 residues long. Germline loops: CDR1 SGHTA, CDR2 FQGTGA. V dropped 6 bases and J dropped 6; count of bases not matched to a gene: 12.

This clonotype was recorded a few times. This chain connects TRBV20-1 to TRBJ2-3; perhaps D is TRBD1 or TRBD2 (5 bases each). The CDR3 extends over 13 amino acids. The V and J ends lost 8 bases and 10 bases respectively, with 22 bases between them. Germline CDR1 DFQATT, CDR2 SNEGSKA (reference sequence). CDR3 DNA: TGCAGTTTAAAGGGACCGAACGAGGGGCCGCAGTATTTT. Translating gives CSLKGPNEGPQYF.

This clonotype was seen more than once but under ten times. The chain joins TRBV29-1 to TRBJ2-1; TRBD1 matches 8 bases. Germline V CDR1 and CDR2: SQVTM, ANQGSEA. CDR3 size: 13 residues. J lost 5 bases, V lost 4 bases, and 4 bases had no gene match. CDR3 sequence (DNA): TGCAGCGTTGCCCAGACAGGGGACAATGAGCAGTTCTTC. This gives the protein CSVAQTGDNEQFF.

The J gene is TRBJ2-7, the V gene TRBV13; possibly TRBD1 for D (5 bases). Germline V gene data show CDR1 as PRHDT and CDR2 as FYEKMQ (reference sequence). Trimming left V 0 bases short and J 1 base short, with 13 bases between. The CDR3 runs 16 residues. The CDR3 DNA reads as TGTGCCAGCAGCTTAGGCCAGGGCCGAGGATCCTACGAGCAGTACTTC. Its protein product is CASSLGQGRGSYEQYF.

The chain recombines TRBV3-1 with TRBJ2-1, with TRBD2 identical over 12 bases. Germline values: CDR1 LGHDT, CDR2 YNNKEL (reference sequence). This CDR3 spans 16 amino acids. Losses at the gene ends were 3 bases for V and 8 bases for J; bases not matched to a gene: 8. The CDR3 sequence: CASSQASGRAADEQFF. The CDR3 region has the DNA TGTGCCAGCAGCCAGGCTAGCGGGAGGGCCGCCGATGAGCAGTTCTTC.

This clonotype appeared a few times. The chain uses TRBV20-1 and TRBJ1-3; the match to TRBD1 covers 7 bases. J was trimmed by 0 bases and V by 5 bases; bases with no gene match: 4. This CDR3 comprises 14 residues. CDR1 is DFQATT, CDR2 SNEGSKA, per germline (reference sequence). The CDR3 coding sequence is TGCAGTGCTCGGGACAGCCTCTCTGGAAACACCATATATTTT. Translation: CSARDSLSGNTIYF.

Only a few counts were recorded for this clonotype. The chain joins TRBV5-1 to TRBJ2-7; 9 bases map to TRBD2. Germline trimming cut 4 bases from V and 7 bases from J; bases unmatched to any gene: 12. The CDR3 spans 15 residues. The germline gives CDR1 SGHRS, CDR2 YFSETQ. In DNA, the CDR3 is TGCGCCAGCAGCCAGACTAGCGGAGGTACGGGGGAGCAGTACTTC. Amino acid sequence: CASSQTSGGTGEQYF.

A few counts support this clonotype. The CDR3 DNA follows: TGTGCCAGCAACCTGGGACAGGGATCGGAGACCCAGTACTTC. Translating gives CASNLGQGSETQYF. This rearrangement joins TRBV2 to TRBJ2-5, with 9 bases lining up with TRBD1. This CDR3 region has 14 residues. V lost 7 bases to trimming and J lost 5 bases; unmatched junction nucleotides: 8. Germline-derived CDR1 and CDR2 are SNHLY and FYNNEI.

The sample holds many counts of this clonotype. The chain has TRBV7-3 and TRBJ2-3; the match to TRBD2 covers 7 bases. The CDR3 consists of 15 residues. V shed 2 bases, J shed 0 bases, and the junction held 2 bases outside the gene matches. Germline loops: CDR1 SGHTA, CDR2 FQGTGA. Written as DNA, the CDR3 is TGTGCCAGCAGCTTATACGGGGGGAGCACAGATACGCAGTATTTT. Translated: CASSLYGGSTDTQYF.

The chain uses TRBV30 and TRBJ1-5; D possibly corresponds to TRBD1 (6 bases). V gave up 4 bases and J gave up 4 bases, with 8 bases separating them. CDR1 GTSNPN and CDR2 SVGIG come from the germline V gene (reference sequence). This CDR3 has 12 amino acids. CDR3 sequence reads: CAWTQGNQPQHF. For the CDR3, the DNA is TGTGCCTGGACCCAGGGGAATCAGCCCCAGCATTTT.

There are a few counts of this clonotype. V is TRBV28 and J is TRBJ2-4, with D hard to call. The CDR3 contains 11 residues. V gave up 3 bases and J gave up 9 bases, with 6 bases separating them. The germline CDR1 and CDR2 sequences are MDHEN and SYDVKM. The CDR3 region is CASSLGSIQYF. The DNA for the CDR3 is TGTGCCAGCAGTTTGGGTAGCATTCAGTACTTC.

This clonotype was recorded at least ten times. The rearrangement joins TRBV3-1 to TRBJ2-1; D unresolved. The germline gives CDR1 LGHDT, CDR2 YNNKEL (reference sequence). The CDR3 sequence is 12 residues long. V was trimmed by 3 bases and J by 8 bases, leaving 8 bases between them. CDR3 DNA: TGTGCCAGCAGCCAGGTTGTCTATGAGCAGTTCTTC. Translating gives CASSQVVYEQFF.